Presented here are 32 T cell receptor beta chains from one specimen sequenced in a study of cytomegalovirus exposure and HLA in healthy donors. Researchers ran the PCR with 60 Vbeta and 13 Jbeta primers. Measured with immunoSEQ multiplex PCR; TCRdb has only the in-frame clones, and not every one. The sample records about 110,000 clones, roughly 80% being singletons. The sequenced sample was PBMCs. These receptors were obtained from a man in his 60s in good health and CMV-seronegative.

The chain links TRBV5-4 to TRBJ2-4, with TRBD2 as a possible D gene (5 bases). V gave up 1 base and J gave up 2 bases, with 10 bases separating them. Germline V gene sequence: CDR1 SGHNT, CDR2 YYREEE (reference sequence). This CDR3 contains 15 residues. The CDR3 coding sequence is TGTGCCAGCAGCTTGAGTTCGGGGACCAAAAACATTCAGTACTTC. Amino acid sequence: CASSLSSGTKNIQYF.

This sequence joins TRBV5-1 and TRBJ1-4, with D possibly matching TRBD1 (5 bases). V was cut by 0 bases and J by 8 bases, with 17 bases left in between. Germline CDR1 is SGHRS and CDR2 is YFSETQ. This CDR3 spans 16 amino acids. The CDR3 loop reads CASSLAAGGTGEKLFF. The CDR3, as DNA: TGCGCCAGCAGCTTGGCGGCAGGCGGGACTGGGGAAAAACTGTTTTTT. Full variable domain (missing parts from reference TRBV5-1 and TRBJ1-4): KAGVTQTPRYLIKTRGQQVTLSCSPISGHRSVSWYQQTPGQGLQFLFEYFSETQRNKGNFPGRFSGRQFSNSRSEMNVSTLELGDSALYLCASSLAAGGTGEKLFFGSGTQLSVL.

The CDR3 DNA follows: TGCGCCAGCAGCCAAGATCCTCGACACAGGGCCTACGAGCAGTACGTC. This sequence encodes CASSQDPRHRAYEQYV. The genes are TRBV4-3 and TRBJ2-7; D might be TRBD1 (6 bases). This CDR3 is 16 amino acids long. From germline, CDR1 is LGHNA and CDR2 YSLEER. The V end lost 0 bases, the J end lost 2 bases, and 14 bases lay between the germline ends.

In this sample, this clone turned up once. The V gene is TRBV7-2, the J gene TRBJ2-1; 7 bases fit TRBD1. This CDR3 region has 16 residues. V gave up 1 base and J gave up 8 bases; unmatched junction bases: 11. The germline CDR1 and CDR2 sequences are SGHTA and FQGNSA. Here the CDR3 DNA reads TGTGCCAGCAGCTTAGTAGGGGGCTCCGGATCTTATGAGCAGTTCTTC. This gives the protein CASSLVGGSGSYEQFF.

This clone was detected once. The chain employs TRBV18 and TRBJ1-6, with 8 nucleotides matching TRBD1. Trimming took 3 bases from V and 5 from J; bases not matched to a gene: 3. The CDR3 sequence is 15 residues long. Germline V gives CDR1 KGHSH, CDR2 LQKENI. This CDR3 is CASSPTTGDNSPLHF. CDR3 DNA: TGTGCCAGCTCACCTACGACAGGGGATAATTCACCCCTCCACTTT.

This clone has just one count. The rearrangement links TRBV6-1 to TRBJ2-3, with 8 nucleotides matching TRBD2. J was trimmed by 6 bases and V by 1 base; bases with no gene match: 9. The V gene's germline CDR1 is MNHNS and CDR2 SASEGT. There are 16 residues in the CDR3. DNA of the CDR3: TGTGCCAGCAGTGAAGGGGAGAGCGGGGGTGGGGATACGCAGTATTTT. Amino acid sequence: CASSEGESGGGDTQYF.

The rearrangement links TRBV5-4 to TRBJ1-1; maybe TRBD1 (5 bases). The CDR3 covers 15 residues. In germline, CDR1 is SGHNT, CDR2 YYREEE (reference sequence). Trimming left V 3 bases short and J 0 bases short, with 12 bases between. The CDR3 spells CASSSRTLLNTEAFF. The CDR3 DNA reads as TGTGCCAGCAGCTCTCGGACACTTTTGAACACTGAAGCTTTCTTT.

The sample holds a few counts of this clone. The J gene is TRBJ2-1, the V gene TRBV7-6; D is possibly TRBD1 (6 bases). The CDR3 has 14 amino acids. V was pared by 1 base and J by 7 bases, with 11 bases between. Germline V lookup: CDR1 SGHVS, CDR2 FNYEAQ. The CDR3, as DNA: TGTGCCAGCAGCTTAGGGAACCAGGGGAATGAGCAGTTCTTC. Encoded protein: CASSLGNQGNEQFF.

The count of this clone is one. The chain is built from TRBV7-2 and TRBJ1-6; D remains unclear. The germline V and J ends were trimmed by 5 bases and 7 bases, with 12 bases remaining between them. The CDR3 loop spans 14 amino acids. In germline, CDR1 is SGHTA, CDR2 FQGNSA. DNA for the CDR3: TGTGCCAGCAGCCTGCAGAGGGTGAATTCACCCCTCCACTTT. Protein: CASSLQRVNSPLHF.

This chain uses TRBV5-1 with TRBJ2-7, with 11 positions matching TRBD1. This CDR3 spans 14 amino acids. Germline-derived CDR1 and CDR2 are SGHRS and YFSETQ. The V segment lost 4 bases and the J segment 5 bases; nucleotides outside the gene matches: 5. The CDR3 loop reads CASSPGQGADEQYV. CDR3 nucleotides: TGCGCCAGCAGCCCAGGACAGGGGGCAGACGAGCAGTACGTC.

The CDR3 here is CASSPSTAGGNQPQHF. Here the CDR3 DNA reads TGTGCCAGCTCACCCTCGACTGCAGGGGGGAATCAGCCCCAGCATTTT. This chain connects TRBV18 to TRBJ1-5, with TRBD1 identical over 7 bases. The CDR3 has 16 amino acids. J lost 4 bases, V lost 3 bases, and 9 bases had no gene match. CDR1 is KGHSH, CDR2 LQKENI, per germline.

This clone has more than one count but fewer than ten. The rearrangement uses TRBV5-1 and TRBJ2-7; unclear D gene. Trimming cost V 5 bases and J 0 bases, with 15 bases left between them. The CDR3 runs 15 residues. Germline V gene sequence: CDR1 SGHRS, CDR2 YFSETQ. The CDR3 loop is CASSHMWASSYEQYV. The DNA of the CDR3 is TGCGCCAGCAGTCACATGTGGGCTAGCTCCTACGAGCAGTACGTC.

This clone was picked up a small number of times. The chain combines TRBV5-1 with TRBJ2-4; D is unclear. Germline V gene data show CDR1 as SGHRS and CDR2 as YFSETQ. Trimming removed 0 bases from V and 0 bases from J, with 10 bases in between. The CDR3 runs 16 residues. The CDR3 protein is CASSLGHNVAKNIQYF. The CDR3, as DNA: TGCGCCAGCAGCTTGGGACACAACGTAGCCAAAAACATTCAGTACTTC.

In its sample, this clone was seen once. J is TRBJ1-6 and V is TRBV7-2, with D perhaps matching TRBD1 (5 bases). CDR3 size: 16 residues. CDR1 is SGHTA and CDR2 is FQGNSA in the germline V gene. V was trimmed by 4 bases and J by 7 bases, leaving 17 bases between them. The CDR3 spells CASSSQGLGGNSPLHF. The CDR3 DNA is TGTGCCAGCAGCTCCCAGGGTCTCGGGGGGAATTCACCCCTCCACTTT. Drawing the rest from reference TRBV7-2 and TRBJ1-6, the complete variable domain is GAGVSQSPSNKVTEKGKDVELRCDPISGHTALYWYRQSLGQGLEFLIYFQGNSAPDKSGLPSDRFSAERTGGSVSTLTIQRTQQEDSAVYLCASSSQGLGGNSPLHFGNGTRLTVT.

This rearrangement joins TRBV20-1 to TRBJ1-3; possible D gene TRBD1, 5 bases. Per germline, CDR1 DFQATT and CDR2 SNEGSKA (reference sequence). Trimming took off 6 bases at V and 8 bases at J, with 11 bases between the two ends. This CDR3 is 11 amino acids long. As DNA, the CDR3 is TGCAGTGCGAACTGGGGGGACACCATATATTTT. Translating it yields CSANWGDTIYF.

J is TRBJ2-7 and V is TRBV6-1; 10 bases map to TRBD2. The CDR3 consists of 15 residues. The germline V gene has CDR1 MNHNS and CDR2 SASEGT. V was clipped by 1 base and J by 0 bases; unmatched bases: 0. Here the CDR3 reads CASSEGLAGSYEQYF. In DNA form, the CDR3 reads TGTGCCAGCAGTGAAGGACTAGCGGGCTCCTACGAGCAGTACTTC.

J is TRBJ2-1 and V is TRBV5-1; D might be TRBD2 (6 bases). The length of the CDR3 is 15 residues. The germline CDR1 and CDR2 sequences are SGHRS and YFSETQ. The V end was cut by 4 bases, the J end by 1 base, with 12 bases between. CDR3 bases: TGCGCCAGCAGCCTCCTGAGCGGGTCCTACAATGAGCAGTTCTTC. Translating gives CASSLLSGSYNEQFF.

The chain links TRBV5-1 to TRBJ2-3; D call uncertain. The V gene lost 4 bases and the J gene lost 0 bases, with 6 bases spanning the gap. The CDR3 consists of 13 residues. Germline values: CDR1 SGHRS, CDR2 YFSETQ. CDR3 nucleotides: TGCGCCAGCAGCACCGGGAGCACAGATACGCAGTATTTT. It encodes CASSTGSTDTQYF.

This rearrangement joins TRBV19 to TRBJ2-3; 8 nucleotides match TRBD2. Germline V lookup: CDR1 LNHDA, CDR2 SQIVND (reference sequence). This CDR3 spans 15 amino acids. V gave up 7 bases and J gave up 6 bases; unmatched junction bases: 12. This chain's CDR3 is CASTIYGGAPDTQYF. In nucleotides, the CDR3 is TGTGCCAGTACCATCTACGGGGGGGCCCCCGATACGCAGTATTTT.

The gene calls are TRBV2 and TRBJ1-2; weak D call: TRBD1 (6 bases). V dropped 5 bases and J dropped 5 bases, with 9 bases sitting between them. Germline lookup yields CDR1 SNHLY and CDR2 FYNNEI. This CDR3 is 12 amino acids long. CDR3 nucleotides: TGTGCCAGCAGTAGCGGACAGTATGGCTACACCTTC. It specifies CASSSGQYGYTF. Combining the CDR3 with reference TRBV2 and TRBJ1-2 gives the whole variable domain EPEVTQTPSHQVTQMGQEVILRCVPISNHLYFYWYRQILGQKVEFLVSFYNNEISEKSEIFDDQFSVERPDGSNFTLKIRSTKLEDSAMYFCASSSGQYGYTFGSGTRLTVV.

The chain has TRBV7-2 and TRBJ2-1; 10 bases map to TRBD2. The CDR3 loop spans 15 amino acids. Per the germline V gene, CDR1 is SGHTA and CDR2 is FQGNSA. J gave up 5 bases and V 5 bases, and 6 bases lay outside the gene matches. In DNA, the CDR3 is TGTGCCAGCAGCCCTATAGCGGGGGGCAACAATGAGCAGTTCTTC. It encodes CASSPIAGGNNEQFF. The variable domain in full, completed from reference TRBV7-2 and TRBJ2-1, reads GAGVSQSPSNKVTEKGKDVELRCDPISGHTALYWYRQSLGQGLEFLIYFQGNSAPDKSGLPSDRFSAERTGGSVSTLTIQRTQQEDSAVYLCASSPIAGGNNEQFFGPGTRLTVL.

This clone has a handful of counts. This rearrangement joins TRBV2 to TRBJ2-7; D is perhaps TRBD1 (6 bases). Germline CDR1 SNHLY, CDR2 FYNNEI. Between the trimmed V and J ends, which lost 6 bases and 4 bases, there was a span of 13 bases. The CDR3 sequence is 13 residues long. CDR3 loop: CASSINREYEQYV. CDR3 DNA: TGTGCCAGCAGCATTAACAGGGAGTACGAGCAGTACGTC.

The J gene is TRBJ2-2, the V gene TRBV7-6; D is unresolved. V dropped 6 bases and J dropped 7 bases, with 9 bases sitting between them. The CDR3 contains 12 residues. The V gene's germline CDR1 is SGHVS and CDR2 FNYEAQ. The CDR3 DNA reads TGTGCCAGCAGTCATCCGGGCGGGGAGCTGTTTTTT. It yields the protein CASSHPGGELFF.

The chain links TRBV6-5 to TRBJ1-2, with a possible D match to TRBD1 (6 bases). Germline loops: CDR1 MNHEY, CDR2 SVGAGI. V lost 0 bases and J lost 5, with 13 bases in between. The length of the CDR3 is 15 residues. The CDR3 here is CASSYSTGWPYGYTF. The CDR3 nucleotides read TGTGCCAGCAGTTACTCTACAGGGTGGCCATATGGCTACACCTTC.

The V call is TRBV25-1, the J call TRBJ1-2, with 7 bases aligning to TRBD1. This CDR3 is 14 amino acids long. Germline CDR1 and CDR2: MGHDK and SYGVNS. J lost 1 base, V lost 5 bases, and 4 bases had no gene match. This chain's CDR3 is CASSSHRGNYGYTF. As DNA, the CDR3 is TGTGCCAGCAGTAGCCACAGGGGTAACTATGGCTACACCTTC.

The chain recombines TRBV7-3 with TRBJ1-1; 9 nucleotides agree with TRBD1. Germline CDR1 SGHTA, CDR2 FQGTGA. Trimming removed 5 bases from V and 6 bases from J; junction bases left unmatched: 4. This CDR3 has 13 residues. The CDR3 DNA reads as TGTGCCAGCAGCCAGGGACAGGGTGCTGAAGCTTTCTTT. Translated, it gives CASSQGQGAEAFF.

V gene TRBV5-1 combines with J gene TRBJ2-3, with D maybe TRBD1 (6 bases). The V end was cut by 3 bases, the J end by 6 bases, with 14 bases between. Germline-derived CDR1 and CDR2 are SGHRS and YFSETQ. CDR3 size: 14 residues. For the CDR3, the DNA is TGCGCCAGCAGCTCCGGACAGCCGTGGGATACGCAGTATTTT. It specifies CASSSGQPWDTQYF.

This clone was counted only a few times. The V and J genes are TRBV29-1 and TRBJ2-3, with a tentative D call TRBD1 (5 bases). CDR1 is SQVTM and CDR2 is ANQGSEA in the germline V gene. The ends were cut back, 6 bases at V and 4 bases at J, with 11 bases in the middle. The length of the CDR3 is 12 residues. The CDR3 nucleotides are TGCAGCGTGGGGCCCATGCCAGATACGCAGTATTTT. It is translated as CSVGPMPDTQYF.

V is TRBV5-1 and J is TRBJ2-2, with 8 positions matching TRBD1. This CDR3 is 14 amino acids long. V was clipped by 4 bases and J by 5 bases; unmatched bases: 4. Germline CDR1 is SGHRS and CDR2 is YFSETQ. This chain's CDR3 is CASSPDRGTGELFF. CDR3 coding DNA: TGCGCCAGCAGCCCCGACAGGGGTACCGGGGAGCTGTTTTTT.

The chain is built from TRBV5-4 and TRBJ1-3; perhaps TRBD1 as D (5 bases). Between the trimmed V and J ends, which lost 4 bases and 0 bases, there was a span of 5 bases. The CDR3 is made up of 13 amino acids. CDR1 is SGHNT, CDR2 YYREEE, per germline (reference sequence). CDR3 bases: TGTGCCAGCAGCCAGGGCTCTGGAAACACCATATATTTT. This codes for CASSQGSGNTIYF. Drawing the rest from reference TRBV5-4 and TRBJ1-3, the complete variable domain is ETGVTQSPTHLIKTRGQQVTLRCSSQSGHNTVSWYQQALGQGPQFIFQYYREEENGRGNFPPRFSGLQFPNYSSELNVNALELDDSALYLCASSQGSGNTIYFGEGSWLTVV.

The chain joins TRBV7-8 to TRBJ1-5; D is undetermined. The length of the CDR3 is 14 residues. The V end lost 2 bases, the J end lost 6 bases, and 11 bases lay between the germline ends. In germline, CDR1 is SGHVS, CDR2 FQNEAQ. CDR3 in amino acids: CASSLRNAVQPQHF. CDR3 DNA sequence: TGTGCCAGCAGCTTAAGAAATGCAGTTCAGCCCCAGCATTTT.

This clone has more than one count but fewer than ten. The genes are TRBV5-4 and TRBJ1-1; possibly TRBD1 for D (5 bases). Trimming took off 0 bases at V and 3 bases at J, with 15 bases between the two ends. CDR3 length: 16 amino acids. In germline, CDR1 is SGHNT, CDR2 YYREEE (reference sequence). The CDR3 DNA sequence: TGTGCCAGCAGCTTGGGGGTGGTCCCGGGGGACACTGAAGCTTTCTTT. Translated: CASSLGVVPGDTEAFF.